These T cell receptor beta chains were read from a single sample in a study of cytomegalovirus exposure and HLA in healthy donors. TCRdb keeps only in-frame clones here, not all; method: immunoSEQ multiplex PCR. Counted here are 150,000 or so clones, 76% occurring once; the ten biggest clones make up 3% to 3.5%. The sequenced material came from PBMCs. Receptors originate from a male donor in good health and CMV-seronegative. Both conserved end residues are part of each CDR3. The order of the fields is J gene, D gene, clone size, V gene, CDR3 DNA, CDR3 protein. D genes are given only for firm matches. Only some rows state a clone size, as once, few, many or a class for expanded clones.

TRBJ1-2,TRBD1,few,TRBV11-2,TGTGCCAGCAGCTTTGGGACAGCCGTATATGGCTACACCTTC,CASSFGTAVYGYTF
TRBJ1-1,-,-,TRBV27,TGTGCCAGCAGTGCCTTAACAGGGCACACTGAAGCTTTCTTT,CASSALTGHTEAFF
TRBJ2-7,TRBD1,-,TRBV28,TGTGCCAGCAGTACCCGGACAGGGCCGTACTTC,CASSTRTGPYF
TRBJ2-1,TRBD2,-,TRBV19,TGTGCCAGTAGTCCGCTAGCGGGGTACAATGAGCAGTTCTTC,CASSPLAGYNEQFF
TRBJ2-3,TRBD2,-,TRBV28,TGTGCCAGCAGGGGACTAGCGGGAGGGAGTATAGATACGCAGTATTTT,CASRGLAGGSIDTQYF
TRBJ2-5,TRBD1,-,TRBV5-1,TGCGCCAGCAGCCCCGGCACAGGGGTAGGAGAGACCCAGTACTTC,CASSPGTGVGETQYF
TRBJ1-5,-,-,TRBV7-3,TGTGCCAGCAGCTTATTAGACCGAGCGGATCAGTCCCAGCATTTT,CASSLLDRADQSQHF
TRBJ2-1,TRBD2,once,TRBV5-1,TGCGCCAGCAGCTCACAAACGTTAACTAGCGGGTCAAATGAGCAGTTCTTC,CASSSQTLTSGSNEQFF
TRBJ2-1,TRBD2,-,TRBV5-6,TGTGCCAGCAGCGCCACCGCCGGACTAGTTGATAATGAGCAGTTCTTC,CASSATAGLVDNEQFF
TRBJ2-1,TRBD2,-,TRBV30,TGTGCCTGGAGTGGACTAGCGGGAGCCGGATCCTACAATGAGCAGTTCTTC,CAWSGLAGAGSYNEQFF
TRBJ1-6,TRBD1,few,TRBV28,TGTGCCAGCAGTTGGACAGGGGGCTCCTATAATTCACCCCTCCACTTT,CASSWTGGSYNSPLHF
TRBJ1-1,-,-,TRBV5-1,TGCGCCAGCAGCTTGGCTTACACCCTTGAAGCTTTCTTT,CASSLAYTLEAFF
TRBJ1-1,-,-,TRBV10-3,TGTGCCATCAGTGGGCAAGAGAACACTGAAGCTTTCTTT,CAISGQENTEAFF
TRBJ2-7,TRBD1,-,TRBV6-1,TGTGCCAGCAGTGAATTTGGGACAGGCTCCTACGAGCAGTACTTC,CASSEFGTGSYEQYF
TRBJ1-6,TRBD1,-,TRBV29-1,TGCAGCGTTGGAGGGACAGATAATTCACCCCTCCACTTT,CSVGGTDNSPLHF
TRBJ1-4,TRBD1,-,TRBV7-8,TGTGCCAGCAGCTTATGGGTAGCAGGGGGTAAAGCAACTAATGAAAAACTGTTTTTT,CASSLWVAGGKATNEKLFF
TRBJ2-1,TRBD2,-,TRBV19,TGTGCCTTAGCGGGGCTTAGCTCCTACAATGAGCAGTTCTTC,CALAGLSSYNEQFF
TRBJ2-1,TRBD2,-,TRBV10-3,TGTGCCATCAGTGAGTCGGGTAGCGGGGGGGCAGATGAGCAGTTCTTC,CAISESGSGGADEQFF